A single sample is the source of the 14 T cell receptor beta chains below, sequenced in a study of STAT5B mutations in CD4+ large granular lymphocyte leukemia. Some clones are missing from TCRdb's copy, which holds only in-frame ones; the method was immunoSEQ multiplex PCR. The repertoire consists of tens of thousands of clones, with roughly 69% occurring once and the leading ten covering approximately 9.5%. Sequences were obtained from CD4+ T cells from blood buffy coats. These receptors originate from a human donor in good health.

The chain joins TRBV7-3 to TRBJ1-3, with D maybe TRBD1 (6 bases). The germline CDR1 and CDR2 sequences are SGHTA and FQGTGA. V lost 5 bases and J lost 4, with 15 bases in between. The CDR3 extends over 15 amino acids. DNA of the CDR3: TGTGCCAGCAGCCAAGGGGGGGACGGAGGAAACACCATATATTTT. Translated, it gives CASSQGGDGGNTIYF.

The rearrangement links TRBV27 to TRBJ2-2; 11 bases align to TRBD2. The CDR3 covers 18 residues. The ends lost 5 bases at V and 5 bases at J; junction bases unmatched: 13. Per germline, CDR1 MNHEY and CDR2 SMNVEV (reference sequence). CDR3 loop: CASSPLTSGVPRTGELFF. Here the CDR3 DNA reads TGTGCCAGCAGTCCCCTGACTAGCGGGGTCCCGAGAACCGGGGAGCTGTTTTTT.

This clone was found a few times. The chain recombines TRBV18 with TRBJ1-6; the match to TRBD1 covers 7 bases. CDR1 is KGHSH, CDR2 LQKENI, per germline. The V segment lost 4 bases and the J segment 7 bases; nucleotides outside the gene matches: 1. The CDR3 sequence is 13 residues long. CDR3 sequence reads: CASSLDRNSPLHF. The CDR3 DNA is TGTGCCAGCTCACTGGACAGGAATTCACCCCTCCACTTT.

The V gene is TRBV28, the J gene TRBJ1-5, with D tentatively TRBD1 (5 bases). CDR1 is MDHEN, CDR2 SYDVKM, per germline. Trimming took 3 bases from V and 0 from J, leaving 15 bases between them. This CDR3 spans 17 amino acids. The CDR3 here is CASSFLLTGYSNQPQHF. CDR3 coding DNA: TGTGCCAGCAGTTTCCTTCTAACAGGCTATAGCAATCAGCCCCAGCATTTT.

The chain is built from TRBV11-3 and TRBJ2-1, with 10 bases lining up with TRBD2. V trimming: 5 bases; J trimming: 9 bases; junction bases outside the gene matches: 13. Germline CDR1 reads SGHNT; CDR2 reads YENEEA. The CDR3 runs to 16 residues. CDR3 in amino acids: CASSPGGSGGAFEQFF. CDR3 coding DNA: TGTGCCAGCAGCCCTGGGGGGAGCGGGGGGGCGTTTGAGCAGTTCTTC.

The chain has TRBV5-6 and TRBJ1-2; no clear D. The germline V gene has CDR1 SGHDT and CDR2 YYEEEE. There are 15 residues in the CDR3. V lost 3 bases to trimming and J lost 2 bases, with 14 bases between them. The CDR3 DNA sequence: TGTGCCAGCAGCTCCTCCCACACAGTGAACTATGGCTACACCTTC. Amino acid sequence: CASSSSHTVNYGYTF.

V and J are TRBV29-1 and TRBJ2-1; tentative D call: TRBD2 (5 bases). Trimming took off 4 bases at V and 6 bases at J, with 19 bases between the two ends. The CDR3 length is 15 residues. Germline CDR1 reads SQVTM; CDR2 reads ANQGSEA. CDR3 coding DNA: TGCAGCGTTGTGGTAGTTCGGGGTGTTCCCAATGAGCAGTTCTTC. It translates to CSVVVVRGVPNEQFF.

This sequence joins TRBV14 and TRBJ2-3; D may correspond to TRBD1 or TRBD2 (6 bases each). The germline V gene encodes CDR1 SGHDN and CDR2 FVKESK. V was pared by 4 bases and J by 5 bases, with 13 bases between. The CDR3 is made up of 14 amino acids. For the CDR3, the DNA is TGTGCCAGCAGCCTAGGGGGGCAAAAAGATACGCAGTATTTT. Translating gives CASSLGGQKDTQYF. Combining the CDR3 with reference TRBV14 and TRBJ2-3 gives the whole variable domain EAGVTQFPSHSVIEKGQTVTLRCDPISGHDNLYWYRRVMGKEIKFLLHFVKESKQDESGMPNNRFLAERTGGTYSTLKVQPAELEDSGVYFCASSLGGQKDTQYFGPGTRLTVL.

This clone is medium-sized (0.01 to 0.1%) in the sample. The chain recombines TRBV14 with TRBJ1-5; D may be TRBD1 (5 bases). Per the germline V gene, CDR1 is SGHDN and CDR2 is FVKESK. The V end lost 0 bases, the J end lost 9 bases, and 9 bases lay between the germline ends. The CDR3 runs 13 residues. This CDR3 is CASSQDRVGPQHF. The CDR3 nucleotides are TGTGCCAGCAGCCAAGACAGGGTAGGGCCCCAGCATTTT.

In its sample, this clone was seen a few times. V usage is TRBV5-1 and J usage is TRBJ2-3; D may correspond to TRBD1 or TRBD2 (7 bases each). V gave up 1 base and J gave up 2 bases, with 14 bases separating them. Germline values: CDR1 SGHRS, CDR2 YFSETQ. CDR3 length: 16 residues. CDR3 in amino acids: CASSLNAGGVTDTQYF. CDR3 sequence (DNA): TGCGCCAGCAGCTTGAACGCAGGGGGGGTCACAGATACGCAGTATTTT.

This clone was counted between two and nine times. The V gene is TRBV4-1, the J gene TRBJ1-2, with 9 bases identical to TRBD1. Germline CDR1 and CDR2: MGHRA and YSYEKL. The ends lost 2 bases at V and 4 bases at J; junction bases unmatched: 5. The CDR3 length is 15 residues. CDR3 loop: CASSQPQGAIYGYTF. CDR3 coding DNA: TGCGCCAGCAGCCAACCACAGGGGGCTATCTATGGCTACACCTTC.

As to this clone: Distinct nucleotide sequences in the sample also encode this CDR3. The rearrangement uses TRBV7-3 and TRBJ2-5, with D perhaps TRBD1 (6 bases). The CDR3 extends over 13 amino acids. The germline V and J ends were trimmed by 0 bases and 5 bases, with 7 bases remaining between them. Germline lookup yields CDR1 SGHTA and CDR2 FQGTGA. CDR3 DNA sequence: TGTGCCAGCAGCTTAACAGGGGGTGAGACCCAGTACTTC. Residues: CASSLTGGETQYF.

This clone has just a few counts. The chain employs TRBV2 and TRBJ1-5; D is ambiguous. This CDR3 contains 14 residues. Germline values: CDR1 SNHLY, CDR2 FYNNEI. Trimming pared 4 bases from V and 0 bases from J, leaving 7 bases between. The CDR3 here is CASSVGDSNQPQHF. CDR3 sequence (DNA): TGTGCCAGCAGTGTCGGTGATAGCAATCAGCCCCAGCATTTT.

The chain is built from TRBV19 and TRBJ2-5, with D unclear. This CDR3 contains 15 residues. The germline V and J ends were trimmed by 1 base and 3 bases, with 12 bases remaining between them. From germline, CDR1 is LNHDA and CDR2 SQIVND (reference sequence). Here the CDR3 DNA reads TGTGCCAGTAGTATAGGGACGATGAATGAAGAGACCCAGTACTTC. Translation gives CASSIGTMNEETQYF.